A single T cell receptor beta chain is shown here with its context. This sample was taken from a study of shared T cell receptors in the human thymus. Sequenced by immunoSEQ multiplex PCR; TCRdb stores in-frame clones only, minus some. In the table there are hundreds of thousands of clones, around 87% of which are singletons. The CDR3 has 17 residues. The germline V and J ends were trimmed by 4 bases and 0 bases, with 16 bases remaining between them. Germline V gene sequence: CDR1 SEHNR, CDR2 FQNEAQ (reference sequence). This same sample was also part of a study on human thymus T cells.

The sequencing sample was made of thymocytes. The gene calls are TRBV7-9 and TRBJ2-1; D is perhaps TRBD1 (6 bases). This TCR was sampled from a boy younger than two with a congenital heart defect. In DNA, the CDR3 is TGTGCCAGCAGCTCAGCCCCTCGGACAGACTCCTACAATGAGCAGTTCTTC. This encodes CASSSAPRTDSYNEQFF. Combining the CDR3 with reference TRBV7-9 and TRBJ2-1 gives the whole variable domain DTGVSQNPRHKITKRGQNVTFRCDPISEHNRLYWYRQTLGQGPEFLTYFQNEAQLEKSRLLSDRFSAERPKGSFSTLEIQRTEQGDSAMYLCASSSAPRTDSYNEQFFGPGTRLTVL.